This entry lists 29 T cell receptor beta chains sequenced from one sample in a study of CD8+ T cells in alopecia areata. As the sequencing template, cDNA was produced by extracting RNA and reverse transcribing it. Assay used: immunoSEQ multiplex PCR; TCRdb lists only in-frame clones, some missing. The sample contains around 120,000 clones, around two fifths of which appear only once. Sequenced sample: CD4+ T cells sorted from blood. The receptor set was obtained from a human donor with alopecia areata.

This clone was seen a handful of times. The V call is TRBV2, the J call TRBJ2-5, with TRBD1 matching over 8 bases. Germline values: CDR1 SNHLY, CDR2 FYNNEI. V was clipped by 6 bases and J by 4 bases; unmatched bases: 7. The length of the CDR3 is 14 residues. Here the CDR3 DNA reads TGTGCCAGCAGCCAGAGGACAGGGCCAGAGACCCAGTACTTC. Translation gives CASSQRTGPETQYF.

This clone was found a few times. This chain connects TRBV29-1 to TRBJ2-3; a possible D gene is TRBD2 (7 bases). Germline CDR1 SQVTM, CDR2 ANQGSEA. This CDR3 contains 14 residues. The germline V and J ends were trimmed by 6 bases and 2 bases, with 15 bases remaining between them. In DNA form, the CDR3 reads TGCAGCGTGGGGAGGGGGAGCCCCACAGATACGCAGTATTTT. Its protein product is CSVGRGSPTDTQYF.

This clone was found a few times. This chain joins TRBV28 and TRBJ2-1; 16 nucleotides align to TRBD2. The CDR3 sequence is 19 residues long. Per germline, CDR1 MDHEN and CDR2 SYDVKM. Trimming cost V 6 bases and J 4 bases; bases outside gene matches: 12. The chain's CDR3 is CASRGTGLAGGTGYNEQFF. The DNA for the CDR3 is TGTGCCAGCAGAGGGACGGGACTAGCGGGAGGGACCGGGTACAATGAGCAGTTCTTC.

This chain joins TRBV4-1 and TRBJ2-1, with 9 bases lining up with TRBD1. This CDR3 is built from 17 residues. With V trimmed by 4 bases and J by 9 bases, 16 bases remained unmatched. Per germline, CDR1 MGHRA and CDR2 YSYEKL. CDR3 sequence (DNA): TGCGCCAGCAGCCTTCGGACAGGGGAGGACCTCAGCGGTGAGCAGTTCTTC. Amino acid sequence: CASSLRTGEDLSGEQFF.

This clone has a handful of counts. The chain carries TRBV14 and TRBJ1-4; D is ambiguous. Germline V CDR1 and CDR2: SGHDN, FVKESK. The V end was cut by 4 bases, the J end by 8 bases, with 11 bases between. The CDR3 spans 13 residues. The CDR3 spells CASSRELNEKLFF. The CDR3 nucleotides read TGTGCCAGCAGCCGGGAGTTGAACGAAAAACTGTTTTTT.

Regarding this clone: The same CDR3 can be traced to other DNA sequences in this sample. The CDR3 region is CASSLTSGQETQYF. CDR3 DNA sequence: TGCGCCAGCAGCTTAACTAGCGGCCAAGAGACCCAGTACTTC. The rearrangement uses TRBV5-1 and TRBJ2-5, with 8 nucleotides matching TRBD2. This CDR3 comprises 14 residues. With V trimmed by 2 bases and J by 1 base, 1 base remained unmatched. Germline V gives CDR1 SGHRS, CDR2 YFSETQ.

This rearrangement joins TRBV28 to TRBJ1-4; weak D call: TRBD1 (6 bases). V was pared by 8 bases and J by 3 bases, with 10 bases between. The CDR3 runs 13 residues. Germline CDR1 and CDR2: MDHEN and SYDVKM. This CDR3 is CASGGSANEKLFF. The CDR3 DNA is TGTGCCAGCGGGGGCTCGGCTAATGAAAAACTGTTTTTT.

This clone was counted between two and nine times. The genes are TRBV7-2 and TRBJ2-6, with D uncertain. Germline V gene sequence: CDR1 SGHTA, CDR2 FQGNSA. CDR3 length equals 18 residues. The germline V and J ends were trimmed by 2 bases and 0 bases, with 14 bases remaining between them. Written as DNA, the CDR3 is TGTGCCAGCAGCTTATCCCAGAGTTACTACTCTGGGGCCAACGTCCTGACTTTC. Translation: CASSLSQSYYSGANVLTF.

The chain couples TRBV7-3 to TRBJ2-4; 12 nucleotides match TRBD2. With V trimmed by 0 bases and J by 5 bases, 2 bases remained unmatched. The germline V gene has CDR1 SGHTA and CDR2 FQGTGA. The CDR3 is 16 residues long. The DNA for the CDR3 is TGTGCCAGCAGCTTAACCGCTAGCGGGGGGGAAAACATTCAGTACTTC. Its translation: CASSLTASGGENIQYF. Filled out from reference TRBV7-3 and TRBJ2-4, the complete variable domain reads GAGVSQTPSNKVTEKGKYVELRCDPISGHTALYWYRQSLGQGPEFLIYFQGTGAADDSGLPNDRFFAVRPEGSVSTLKIQRTERGDSAVYLCASSLTASGGENIQYFGAGTRLSVL.

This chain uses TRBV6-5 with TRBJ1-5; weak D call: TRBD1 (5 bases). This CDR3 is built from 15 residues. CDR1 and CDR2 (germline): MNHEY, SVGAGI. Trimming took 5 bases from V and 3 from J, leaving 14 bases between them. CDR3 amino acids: CASSPDSYNNQPQHF. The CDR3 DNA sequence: TGTGCCAGCAGTCCAGACAGTTACAACAATCAGCCCCAGCATTTT.

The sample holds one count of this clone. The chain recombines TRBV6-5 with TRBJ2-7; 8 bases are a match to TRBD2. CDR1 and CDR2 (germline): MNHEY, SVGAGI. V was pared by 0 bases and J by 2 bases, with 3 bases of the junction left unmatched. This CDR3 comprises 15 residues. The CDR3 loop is CASSYSSGGAYEQYF. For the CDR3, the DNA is TGTGCCAGCAGTTACTCGAGCGGGGGTGCCTACGAGCAGTACTTC.

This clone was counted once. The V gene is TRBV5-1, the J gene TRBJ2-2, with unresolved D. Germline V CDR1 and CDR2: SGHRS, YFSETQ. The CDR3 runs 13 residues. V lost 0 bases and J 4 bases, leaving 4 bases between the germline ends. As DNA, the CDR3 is TGCGCCAGCAGCTTGGCCAGCACCGGGGAGCTGTTTTTT. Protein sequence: CASSLASTGELFF.

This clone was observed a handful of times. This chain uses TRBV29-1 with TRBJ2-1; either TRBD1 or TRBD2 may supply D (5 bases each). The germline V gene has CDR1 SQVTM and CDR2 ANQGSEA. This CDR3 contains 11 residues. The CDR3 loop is CSGKWGNEQFF. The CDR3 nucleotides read TGCAGTGGCAAGTGGGGGAATGAGCAGTTCTTC.

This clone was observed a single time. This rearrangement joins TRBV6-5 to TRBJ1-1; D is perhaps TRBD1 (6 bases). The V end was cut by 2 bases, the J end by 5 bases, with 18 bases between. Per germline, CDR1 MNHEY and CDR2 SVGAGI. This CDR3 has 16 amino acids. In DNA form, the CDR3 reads TGTGCCAGCAGTTACGGGTTCCAGGGGCCTTTAACTGAAGCTTTCTTT. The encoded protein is CASSYGFQGPLTEAFF.

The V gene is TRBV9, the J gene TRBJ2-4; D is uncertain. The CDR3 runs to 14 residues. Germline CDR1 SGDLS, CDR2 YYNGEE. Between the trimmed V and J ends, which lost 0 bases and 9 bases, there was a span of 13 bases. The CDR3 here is CASSVGSIVGIQYF. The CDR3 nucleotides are TGTGCCAGCAGCGTAGGGTCGATCGTGGGCATTCAGTACTTC. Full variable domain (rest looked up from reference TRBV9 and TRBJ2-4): DSGVTQTPKHLITATGQRVTLRCSPRSGDLSVYWYQQSLDQGLQFLIQYYNGEERAKGNILERFSAQQFPDLHSELNLSSLELGDSALYFCASSVGSIVGIQYFGAGTRLSVL.

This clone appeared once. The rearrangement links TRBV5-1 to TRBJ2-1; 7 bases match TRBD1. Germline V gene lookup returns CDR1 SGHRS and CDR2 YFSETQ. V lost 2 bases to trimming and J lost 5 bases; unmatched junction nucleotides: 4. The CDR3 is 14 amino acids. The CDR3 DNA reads TGCGCCAGCAGCTTAGGGGACAGCCACAATGAGCAGTTCTTC. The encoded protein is CASSLGDSHNEQFF.

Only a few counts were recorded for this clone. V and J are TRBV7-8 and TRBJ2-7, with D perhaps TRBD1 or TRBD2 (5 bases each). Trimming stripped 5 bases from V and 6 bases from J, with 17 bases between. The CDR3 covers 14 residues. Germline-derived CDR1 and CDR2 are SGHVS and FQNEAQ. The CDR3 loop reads CASSPFAGRAEQYF. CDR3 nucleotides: TGTGCCAGCAGCCCCTTCGCGGGCAGGGCCGAGCAGTACTTC.

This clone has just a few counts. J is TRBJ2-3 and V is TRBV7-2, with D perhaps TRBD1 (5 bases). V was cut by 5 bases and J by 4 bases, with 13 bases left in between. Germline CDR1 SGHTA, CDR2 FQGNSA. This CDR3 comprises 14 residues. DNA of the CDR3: TGTGCCAGCAGCCAAGACCAGGGTTCAGATACGCAGTATTTT. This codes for CASSQDQGSDTQYF.

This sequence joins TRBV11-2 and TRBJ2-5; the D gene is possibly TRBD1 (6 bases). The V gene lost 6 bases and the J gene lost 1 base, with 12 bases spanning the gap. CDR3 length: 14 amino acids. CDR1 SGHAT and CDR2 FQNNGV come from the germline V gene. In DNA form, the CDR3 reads TGTGCCAGCAGAAGGACAGCCTTCCAAGAGACCCAGTACTTC. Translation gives CASRRTAFQETQYF.

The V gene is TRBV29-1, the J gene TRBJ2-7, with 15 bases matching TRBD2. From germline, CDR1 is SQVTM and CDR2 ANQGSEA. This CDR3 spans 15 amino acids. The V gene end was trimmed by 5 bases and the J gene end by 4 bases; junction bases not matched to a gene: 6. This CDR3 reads CSVSGTSGRQYEQYF. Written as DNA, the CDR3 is TGCAGCGTTTCTGGGACTAGCGGGAGGCAGTACGAGCAGTACTTC.

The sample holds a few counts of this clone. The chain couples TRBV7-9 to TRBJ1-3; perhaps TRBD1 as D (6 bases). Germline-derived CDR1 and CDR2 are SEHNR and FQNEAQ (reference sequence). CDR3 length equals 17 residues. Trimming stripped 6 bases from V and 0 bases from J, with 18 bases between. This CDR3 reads CASSSTDRRSSGNTIYF. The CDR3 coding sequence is TGTGCCAGCAGTTCTACCGACAGGAGGAGCTCTGGAAACACCATATATTTT.

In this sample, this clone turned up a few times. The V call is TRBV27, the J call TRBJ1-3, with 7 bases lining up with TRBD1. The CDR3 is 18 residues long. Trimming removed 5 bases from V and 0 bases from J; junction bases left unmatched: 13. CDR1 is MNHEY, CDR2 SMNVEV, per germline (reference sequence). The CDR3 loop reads CASSRKWDSNSSGNTIYF. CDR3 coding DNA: TGTGCCAGCAGTAGAAAGTGGGACAGTAACAGCTCTGGAAACACCATATATTTT.

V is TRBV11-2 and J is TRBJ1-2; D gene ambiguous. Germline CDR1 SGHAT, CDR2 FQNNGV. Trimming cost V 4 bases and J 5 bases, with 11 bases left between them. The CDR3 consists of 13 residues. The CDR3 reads CASSSSGWYGYTF. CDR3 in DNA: TGTGCCAGCAGCTCCTCGGGGTGGTATGGCTACACCTTC. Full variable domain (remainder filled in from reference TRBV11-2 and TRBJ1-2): EAGVAQSPRYKIIEKRQSVAFWCNPISGHATLYWYQQILGQGPKLLIQFQNNGVVDDSQLPKDRFSAERLKGVDSTLKIQPAKLEDSAVYLCASSSSGWYGYTFGSGTRLTVV.

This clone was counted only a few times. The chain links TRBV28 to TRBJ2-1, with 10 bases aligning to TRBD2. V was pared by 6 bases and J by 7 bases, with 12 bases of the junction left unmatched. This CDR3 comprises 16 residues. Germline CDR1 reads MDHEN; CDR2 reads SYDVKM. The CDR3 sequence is CASSGTVLAGANEQFF. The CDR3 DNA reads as TGTGCCAGCAGCGGAACGGTGCTAGCGGGAGCGAATGAGCAGTTCTTC.

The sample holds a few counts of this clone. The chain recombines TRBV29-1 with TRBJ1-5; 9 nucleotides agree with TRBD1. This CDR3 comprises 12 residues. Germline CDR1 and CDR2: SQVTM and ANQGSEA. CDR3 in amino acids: CIPGQGHQPQHF. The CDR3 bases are TGCATCCCAGGACAGGGGCATCAGCCCCAGCATTTT.

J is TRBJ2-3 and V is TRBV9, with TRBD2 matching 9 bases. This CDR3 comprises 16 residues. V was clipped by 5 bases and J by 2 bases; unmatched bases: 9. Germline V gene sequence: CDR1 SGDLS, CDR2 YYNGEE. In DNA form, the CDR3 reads TGTGCCAGCAGTGCTGGGACTAGCAGTTTCACAGATACGCAGTATTTT. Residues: CASSAGTSSFTDTQYF.

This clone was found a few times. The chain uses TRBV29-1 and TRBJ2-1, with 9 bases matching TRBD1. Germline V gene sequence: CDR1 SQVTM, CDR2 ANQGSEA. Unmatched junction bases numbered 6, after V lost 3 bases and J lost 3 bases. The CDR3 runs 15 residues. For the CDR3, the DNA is TGCAGCGTTGAGACGGACAGGGGTCACTACAATGAGCAGTTCTTC. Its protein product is CSVETDRGHYNEQFF.

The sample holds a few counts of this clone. The CDR3 DNA is TGCAGCGTTAGAGAACCGGGACATATCTCTGGGGCCAACGTCCTGACTTTC. Protein: CSVREPGHISGANVLTF. This chain uses TRBV29-1 with TRBJ2-6, with D possibly matching TRBD1 (6 bases). There are 17 residues in the CDR3. Germline CDR1 is SQVTM and CDR2 is ANQGSEA. Trimming stripped 5 bases from V and 0 bases from J, with 17 bases between.

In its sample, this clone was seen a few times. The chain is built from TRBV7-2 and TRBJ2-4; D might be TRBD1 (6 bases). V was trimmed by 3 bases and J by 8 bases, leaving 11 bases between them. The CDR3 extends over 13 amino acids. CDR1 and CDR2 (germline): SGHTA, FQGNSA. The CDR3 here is CASSFQGSDIQYF. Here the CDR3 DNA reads TGTGCCAGCAGCTTTCAGGGGTCGGACATTCAGTACTTC.